This T cell receptor beta chain was observed in a study of blood T cell repertoires in COVID-19. Study details: Both acute and convalescent COVID-19 samples were obtained from the United States, Italy and Spain. PBMCs, B-cell-depleted T cells, or T cells provided the cDNA or gDNA that made up the material.

Clones were read by immunoSEQ multiplex PCR, and TCRdb kept only the in-frame ones, dropping some. The sample lists approximately 270,000 clones, 80% to 90% seen once, with over 1.2% in the top ten. This clone was counted between two and nine times. V lost 2 bases and J lost 5; bases outside the gene matches: 12. CDR1 is MNHEY and CDR2 is SMNVEV in the germline V gene (reference sequence). The CDR3 consists of 17 residues. Sequencing input: peripheral blood. The TCR comes from a man older than 75 with acute or convalescent COVID-19. The rearrangement uses TRBV27 and TRBJ1-5, with 7 bases that match TRBD1. The CDR3 sequence is CASSLIGGGVEHQPQHF. CDR3 DNA sequence: TGTGCCAGCAGTTTAATTGGAGGGGGCGTGGAGCATCAGCCCCAGCATTTT.